These T cell receptor beta chains were read from a single sample in a study of blood T cells in healthy people across ages. One entry per CDR3 protein, called by TCRdb with MiXCR from the 5' RACE reads. Of more than 1,000,000 distinct CDR3 sequences listed, under 30% are singletons. These sequences were also reported in another study, on T cells of mothers and their children.

The sample comprised blood. These receptors came from a girl aged 2 to 9 in good health. The CDR3 runs from the conserved cysteine through the conserved F or W. A D gene is named only where the DNA matches it firmly. Size values are once, few and many counts, or a class for expanded clones, and some rows have none.

TRBJ2-1 TRBV5-1 . . TGCGCCAGCAGCGCGGAAGGATCCTACGATGAGCAGTTCTTC CASSAEGSYDEQFF
TRBJ2-5 TRBV7-8 TRBD2 . TGTGCCAGCAGCCGATCGGGAGGCCTACAAGAGACCCAGTACTTC CASSRSGGLQETQYF
TRBJ2-4 TRBV4-3 . . TGCGCCAGCAGCCAAGATTTCGATTTGGCCAAAAACATTCAGTACTTC CASSQDFDLAKNIQYF
TRBJ1-5 TRBV7-2 . . TGTGCCAGCAGACGTCTAGGAGGCGACACGACCCAGCATTTT CASRRLGGDTTQHF
TRBJ1-6 TRBV9 . . TGTGCCAGCAGCGATGAGACTGTCTATAATTCACCCCTCCACTTT CASSDETVYNSPLHF
TRBJ2-3 TRBV4-3 . . TGCGCCAGCAGCCAAGTAGTCAGAGGGCCCGATACGCAGTATTTT CASSQVVRGPDTQYF
TRBJ2-1 TRBV29-1 TRBD2 few TGCAGCGTTGAAGGTTTCGTGGCAGGCCGGGGGGACAATGAGCAGTTCTTC CSVEGFVAGRGDNEQFF
TRBJ2-5 TRBV6-5 . few TGTGCCAGCAGTATACAGGGAAGGGAGACCCAGTACTTC CASSIQGRETQYF
TRBJ2-5 TRBV4-2 TRBD2 few TGTGCCAGCAGCCTACGACTAGCGGATCGAGAGACCCAGTACTTC CASSLRLADRETQYF
TRBJ2-3 TRBV9 . few TGTGCCAGCAGCGTAGGGGGCGGCGACACAGATACGCAGTATTTT CASSVGGGDTDTQYF
TRBJ1-2 TRBV6-1 . . TGTGCCAGCAGTGAAGAATCTTTTGCATCGACTGGCTACACCTTC CASSEESFASTGYTF
TRBJ1-1 TRBV2 . . TGTGCCAGCAGTCAACAGGTAAACACTGAAGCTTTCTTT CASSQQVNTEAFF
TRBJ2-5 TRBV11-2 TRBD2 . TGTGCCAGCAGCTTAGGCCTAGCGGCTGGGGAGACCCAGTACTTC CASSLGLAAGETQYF
TRBJ1-4 TRBV27 TRBD1 few TGTGCCAGCAAGACGAGAAGTCCGGTGGGGACAGGGAGGGAAAAACTGTTTTTT CASKTRSPVGTGREKLFF
TRBJ2-3 TRBV5-4 . . TGTGCCAGCAGCAATGCGCGGGCCGGAGATACGCCGTATTTT CASSNARAGDTPYF
TRBJ2-7 TRBV29-1 . few TGCAGCGTTGGGAGAATCTTGGATGACGAGCAGTACTTC CSVGRILDDEQYF
TRBJ2-1 TRBV6-5 TRBD2 few TGTGCCAGCAGTTTCCAGCTAGCGGGGGGAGCCATCTACAATGAGCAGTTCTTC CASSFQLAGGAIYNEQFF
TRBJ2-1 TRBV5-1 TRBD2 few TGCGCCAGCAGCTCACTTAGCGGGAATTCCTACAATGAGCAGTTCTTC CASSSLSGNSYNEQFF
TRBJ2-5 TRBV4-2 . . TGTGCCAGCAGCCAAGTGGGACCACTGGAGACCCAGTACTTC CASSQVGPLETQYF
TRBJ2-1 TRBV29-1 . . TGCAGCGTTGCTCAAGTCGAGCAGTTCTTC CSVAQVEQFF
TRBJ1-1 TRBV6-2/TRBV6-3 . few TGTGCCAGCAGTTACTTGGGGGCCATGGCCACTGAAGCTTTCTTT CASSYLGAMATEAFF
TRBJ1-1 TRBV13 . . TGTGCCAGCAGCTCCGGGGGGTTTCGGTCTGAAGCTTTCTTT CASSSGGFRSEAFF
TRBJ1-3 TRBV4-3 . few TGCGCCAGCAGCCAAGATTATTGGGGAAACACCATATATTTT CASSQDYWGNTIYF
TRBJ2-7 TRBV5-1 . few TGCGCCAGCACAGGAGGGGTTTCAGGGGGATCCTACGAGCAGTACTTC CASTGGVSGGSYEQYF
TRBJ1-2 TRBV12-3/TRBV12-4 . few TGTGCCAGCAGTCCCGGGACCGCCGCAGCCTATGGCTACACCTTC CASSPGTAAAYGYTF
TRBJ2-7 TRBV29-1 TRBD2 . TGCAGCGCCCGAACTAGCGGGACAACCTACGAGCAGTACTTC CSARTSGTTYEQYF
TRBJ2-7 TRBV9 TRBD2 . TGTGCCAGCAGCGTAGGAGCGGGGGAATCCTACGAGCAGTACTTC CASSVGAGESYEQYF
TRBJ2-3 TRBV29-1 . few TGCAGTGTTGAGGGACTGGCTATGGATACGCAGTATTTT CSVEGLAMDTQYF
TRBJ2-1 TRBV15 TRBD1 few TGTGCCACCAGCAAACCCCCAGGGACAGGAAACAATGAGCAGTTCTTC CATSKPPGTGNNEQFF
TRBJ2-2 TRBV7-2 . . TGTGCCAGCAGCTTATCAGTGAACACCGGGGAGCTGTTTTTT CASSLSVNTGELFF
TRBJ2-5 TRBV6-6 . . TGTGCCAGCAGTCGAGCAGGGTTACAAGAGACCCAGTACTTC CASSRAGLQETQYF
TRBJ2-7 TRBV4-3 . . TGCGCCAGCAGCCAAGAAACAGGGAGGATCTACGAGCAGTGCTTC CASSQETGRIYEQCF
TRBJ2-3 TRBV5-1 TRBD2 . TGCGCCAGCAGCTTGAGTCTAGCGGGGGCCGCTAGCACAGATACGCAGTATTTT CASSLSLAGAASTDTQYF
TRBJ2-3 TRBV4-1 TRBD1 . TGCGCCAGCAGTGGGGTTGGGCGGGACAGGGTCCAAGATACGCAGTATTTT CASSGVGRDRVQDTQYF
TRBJ2-2 TRBV6-4 . . TGTGCCAGCAGTGACGTTAGCGCGAACACCGGGGAGCTGTTTTTT CASSDVSANTGELFF
TRBJ2-2 TRBV11-3 . . TGTGCCAGCACCCGATGGCGGGCCTCCTTGAACACCGGGGAGCTGTTTTTT CASTRWRASLNTGELFF
TRBJ2-4 TRBV7-9 . many TGTGCCAGCAGCTTCCGGGACAATAAGGACATTCAGTACTTC CASSFRDNKDIQYF
TRBJ2-1 TRBV2 . few TGTGCCAGCAGCTCCCAATACAATGAGCAGTTCTTC CASSSQYNEQFF
TRBJ2-1 TRBV29-1 . . TGCAGCGTTGAAGACCGACTATCGAGCTCCTACAATGAGCAGTTCTTC CSVEDRLSSSYNEQFF
TRBJ1-4 TRBV13 . . TGTGCCAGCAGCTCCCTCCGAGGACTCGGCGAAAAACTGTTTTTT CASSSLRGLGEKLFF
TRBJ2-7 TRBV10-3 . . TGTGCCATCAGTCCCCCTAGCTCCTACAAGCAGTACTTC CAISPPSSYKQYF
TRBJ2-7 TRBV7-2 . few TGTGCCAGCAGCTTAGATCCTCATTCGTACGAGCAGTACTTC CASSLDPHSYEQYF
TRBJ2-5 TRBV6-1 TRBD2 . TGTGCCAGCAGTGACACACTAGCGGGAGTGGGAGAGACCCAGTACTTC CASSDTLAGVGETQYF
TRBJ2-7 TRBV7-8 . once TGTGCCAGTAGCTCAGAGTCGCCCGAGCAGTACTTC CASSSESPEQYF
TRBJ2-7 TRBV29-1 TRBD1 few TGCAGCGTTGAAGGGCAGGGGGCTCCCTACGAGCAGTACTTC CSVEGQGAPYEQYF
TRBJ2-3 TRBV9 TRBD2 . TGTGCCAGCAGCCCGGGGGGACGAGGAGATACGCAGTATTTT CASSPGGRGDTQYF
TRBJ2-1 TRBV2 . . TGTGCCAGCAGTTTCAGTTTGAGGTCGTCCTACAATGAGCAGTTCTTC CASSFSLRSSYNEQFF
TRBJ1-1 TRBV7-8 . few TGTGCCAGCAGCTTCCCCCCCTTCGCGAACACTGAAGCTTTCTTT CASSFPPFANTEAFF
TRBJ2-1 TRBV7-9 . . TGTGCCAGCAGCAACCGAAACAGCAATGAGCAGTTCTTC CASSNRNSNEQFF
TRBJ2-1 TRBV27 TRBD2 . TGTGCCAGCAGTTTTTCCCTAGCGGACGCCATCAATGAGCAGTTCTTC CASSFSLADAINEQFF